This T cell receptor beta chain was documented in a study of blood T cell repertoires in COVID-19. Study at large: Samples representing acute and convalescent COVID-19 were sourced from the United States, Italy and Spain. PBMCs, B-cell-depleted T cells, or T cells were the source of the cDNA or gDNA that made up the material.

As originally analysed: Quantification of nucleated cells was approximated via reference gene primer amplification. Assay used: immunoSEQ multiplex PCR; TCRdb lists only in-frame clones, some missing. V and J calls and clone size are copied from that table; D and trimming were computed from the DNA. The sample has around 23,000 clones; about 89% are singletons. The CDR3 covers 15 residues. The junction had 3 bases not matched to a gene; V was cut back by 3 bases and J by 2 bases. Germline values: CDR1 SGHRS, CDR2 YFSETQ. The chain uses TRBV5-1 and TRBJ2-7; 12 nucleotides line up with TRBD2. The TCR was taken from a man aged 45-60 years with active COVID-19. The sequencing sample was made of peripheral blood. CDR3 residues: CASSSTSGGPYEQYF. The CDR3 DNA follows: TGCGCCAGCAGCTCTACTAGCGGGGGGCCCTACGAGCAGTACTTC.